This record looks at one T cell receptor beta chain sequence and its context. This receptor's antigen is unknown. Base qualities are not at hand, and no much larger clone is one base apart. Each collaborating institution followed its own protocols to collect whole blood in K2EDTA tubes. For TCRbeta analysis, collaborators shipped samples in one of three forms: frozen whole blood, isolated PBMCs, or DNA extracted from either of those sample types. The CDR3 spans 15 residues, from the cysteine through the phenylalanine. Solely the CDR3 DNA is kept, with 45 bases framed from the first base. V lost 1 base and J lost 5 bases, and the count of bases not matched to a germline gene is 3. From a lookup of the germline V gene, CDR1 and CDR2 are SGHTA and FQGNSA. The data derive from a study of blood T cell repertoires in COVID-19 (dated by TCRdb to about 2020). About the study as a whole: Samples from collaborators originated in the United States, Italy and Spain and spanned both the acute and convalescent phases of COVID-19. The prospective study material was composed of cDNA or gDNA derived from T cells, B-cell-depleted T cells, or PBMCs. The dataset comprised deeply sampled blood TCRbeta repertoires from subjects exposed to, actively infected with, or recovered from COVID-19. The repertoires were released in a freely available public database meant as a resource for research on the immune response to SARS-CoV-2. The samples were drawn from the first 160 participants of the ongoing ImmuneRACE study and from roughly 1,300 subjects provided by 6 global collaborators. A de-identified subject ID, COVID-19 status, age in years and sex were almost always included in the sample metadata. Where available, HLA class I and class II types were taken from metadata supplied by the sample provider and were not determined by assay-based typing.

TCRbeta CDR3 regions were amplified from genomic DNA by means of the immunoSEQ Assay, a bias-controlled multiplex PCR. Per the source publication's procedure: Nucleated cell counts per sample were estimated from amplification of reference gene primers within the assay. Sequence reads were collapsed and filtered to measure the absolute abundance of every unique TCRbeta CDR3 rearrangement. Productive Simpson clonality was computed per sample as the square root of Simpson's diversity index over productive rearrangements. TCRdb obtained this table from immuneACCESS and retained in-frame rearrangements with V and J assigned. These tables miss some clones; where compared with another copy, unresolved V genes account for less than half of the shortfall, and the remainder is unexplained. Clonal size and the V and J genes are those of that table, whereas D and trimming came from the DNA. In all, the sample holds roughly 110,000 clones, and approximately 84% of those were seen once. Approximately 4.1% of the sample goes to the ten largest clones.

Findings and caveats that apply to the study as a whole: How much clinical and demographic metadata was included differed by source and by participant, and the metadata was provided uncurated.

The source material was peripheral blood. The V and J genes are TRBV7-2 and TRBJ2-1; 9 bases in the middle match TRBD2. The receptor was derived from a human donor in a cohort sampled during active COVID-19. This receptor carries the CDR3 CASSLGASGNNEQFF. The sequenced DNA: TGTGCCAGCAGCTTAGGGGCTAGCGGGAACAATGAGCAGTTCTTC.